In this sample, the clone carrying this T cell receptor (beta chain) turned up a few times. This entry comes from a study of preoperative IRX-2 immunotherapy in early breast cancer. Trimming removed 3 bases from V and 4 bases from J, with 7 bases in between. CDR1 and CDR2 (germline): SGDLS, YYNGEE. The CDR3 runs 12 residues. Treatment of the sample: preoperative locoregional IRX-2 cytokine immunotherapy. This phase Ib study tested locoregional IRX-2 cytokine immunotherapy given before surgery. Method: immunoSEQ multiplex PCR; TCRdb's copy keeps in-frame clones and lacks some. The sample yields approximately 44,000 clones, approximately 94% seen once.

The chain combines TRBV9 with TRBJ2-5, with D hard to call. The source material was tumor tissue, sampled after IRX-2 immunotherapy. The receptor was isolated from a human donor with breast cancer. CDR3 sequence reads: CASSARGETQYF. The CDR3 coding sequence is TGTGCCAGCAGCGCCCGTGGAGAGACCCAGTACTTC.